This T cell receptor beta chain was found in a study of blood T cell repertoires in COVID-19. Study context: PBMCs, B-cell-depleted T cells, or T cells were the source of the cDNA or gDNA that made up the material.

This table comes from immunoSEQ multiplex PCR, and its TCRdb copy is limited to in-frame clones, with some not included. The sample includes around 100,000 clones, roughly 92% of them seen just once. Points on this clone: The sample carries other DNA sequences with the same CDR3.

V was cut by 0 bases and J by 6 bases, with 9 bases left in between. The CDR3 extends over 14 amino acids. Germline CDR1 is GTSNPN and CDR2 is SVGIG (reference sequence). The sequence derives from a man between 65 and 85 years old with acute or convalescent COVID-19. The V gene is TRBV30, the J gene TRBJ1-6; TRBD1 is a possible D gene (6 bases). Material for sequencing was peripheral blood. CDR3 sequence: CAWSVLGGNSPLHF. CDR3 nucleotides: TGTGCCTGGAGTGTTTTAGGGGGTAATTCACCCCTCCACTTT.